There are a few counts of the clone carrying this TCR beta chain. The data are from a study of T cells after yellow fever vaccination. In TCRdb, the 5' RACE reads were re-called with MiXCR into one record per CDR3 protein. The table has under 700,000 distinct CDR3 sequences, about a sixth seen once. This specimen was PBMCs, taken less than 6 days after the first yellow fever vaccination. The sequence was collected from a man between 18 and 29 years old who received the YFV17D yellow fever vaccine.

The DNA for the CDR3 is TGTGCCAGCAGCGCGGATCCCGGGACAGGGGGCTTCGGGAACACTGAAGCTTTCTTT. It codes for CASSADPGTGGFGNTEAFF. The rearrangement joins TRBV9 to TRBJ1-1, with 12 bases that match TRBD1. This CDR3 is 19 amino acids long. The trim removed 3 bases at V and 1 base at J, leaving 13 bases unmatched. CDR1 SGDLS and CDR2 YYNGEE come from the germline V gene.